What follows are 23 T cell receptor beta chains derived from one specimen sequenced in a study of T cell responses to AZD1222 COVID-19 vaccine. Only in-frame clones appear in the TCRdb table, and some are missing; sequencing was by immunoSEQ multiplex PCR. The table includes around 190,000 clones, about nine tenths detected once. The sample here was peripheral blood, taken 28 days after the second AZD1222 dose. The receptors were gathered from an adult who received the AZD1222 COVID-19 vaccine.

This clone came up once. The J gene is TRBJ1-5, the V gene TRBV21-1; TRBD1 is the table's D call, not checked against the DNA. TRBV21-1 is a documented pseudogene. The CDR3 is made up of 16 amino acids. The CDR3 here is CASSKKGGDSNQPQHF. CDR3 bases: TGTGCCAGCAGCAAAAAAGGGGGCGATAGCAATCAGCCCCAGCATTTT.

The chain employs TRBV6-5 and TRBJ2-7; 7 bases match TRBD2. CDR1 and CDR2 (germline): MNHEY, SVGAGI. The CDR3 covers 14 residues. The ends lost 6 bases at V and 0 bases at J; junction bases unmatched: 5. The CDR3: CASRPGTISYEQYF. DNA of the CDR3: TGTGCCAGCAGGCCCGGGACTATCTCCTACGAGCAGTACTTC.

The CDR3 region has the DNA TGTGCCAGCAGCTTGGGACTCTACAATGAGCAGTTCTTC. This codes for CASSLGLYNEQFF. The chain carries TRBV5-5 and TRBJ2-1; no firm D call. V shed 0 bases and J shed 3 bases, with 4 bases lying between them. This CDR3 is built from 13 residues. Germline V CDR1 and CDR2: SGHKS, YYEKEE (reference sequence).

The chain couples TRBV2 to TRBJ2-7, with D perhaps TRBD1 (5 bases). The germline gives CDR1 SNHLY, CDR2 FYNNEI. V lost 2 bases and J lost 3, with 23 bases in between. There are 18 residues in the CDR3. The CDR3 DNA is TGTGCCAGCAGTGAATTCCTGGGATCCGAACGGACAAACTACGAGCAGTACTTC. Its translation is CASSEFLGSERTNYEQYF.

This rearrangement joins TRBV11-1 to TRBJ2-5, with a tentative D call TRBD1 (5 bases). CDR3 length: 14 residues. Germline V gene sequence: CDR1 SGHAT, CDR2 FQDESV (reference sequence). Trimming shortened V by 3 bases and J by 1 base, and 9 bases separated the two germline ends. In nucleotides, the CDR3 is TGTGCCAGCAGCTTTAGACAGCTCCAAGAGACCCAGTACTTC. Translation: CASSFRQLQETQYF.

This clone has just one count. The chain employs TRBV6-5 and TRBJ1-3; TRBD1 is a possible D gene (5 bases). The V gene lost 4 bases and the J gene lost 4 bases, with 11 bases spanning the gap. This CDR3 contains 14 residues. CDR1 is MNHEY, CDR2 SVGAGI, per germline. CDR3 coding DNA: TGTGCCAGCAGTTTAGGGACTGACGGAAACACCATATATTTT. Translated: CASSLGTDGNTIYF.

About this clone itself: This CDR3 is also generated by other DNA sequences in the sample. The chain links TRBV18 to TRBJ2-2; a weak D match, TRBD1 (5 bases). The V gene's germline CDR1 is KGHSH and CDR2 LQKENI. This CDR3 is built from 14 residues. Trimming left V 3 bases short and J 5 bases short, with 10 bases between. DNA of the CDR3: TGTGCCAGCTCACCTCGACAGTCTACCGGGGAGCTGTTTTTT. Its translation is CASSPRQSTGELFF.

This chain uses TRBV6-5 with TRBJ2-1; 9 nucleotides match TRBD1. This CDR3 spans 15 amino acids. Trimming at V came to 6 bases and at J to 5 bases, leaving 8 bases not matched to a gene. Germline CDR1 reads MNHEY; CDR2 reads SVGAGI. CDR3 amino acids: CASSRTGGANNEQFF. The CDR3 DNA is TGTGCCAGCAGCCGTACAGGGGGCGCGAACAATGAGCAGTTCTTC.

The chain couples TRBV9 to TRBJ2-3, with D perhaps matching TRBD2 (5 bases). V dropped 0 bases and J dropped 3 bases, with 11 bases sitting between them. The CDR3 is made up of 15 amino acids. CDR1 and CDR2 from the germline V gene are SGDLS and YYNGEE. The CDR3 is CASSVGAPGTDTQYF. The DNA of the CDR3 is TGTGCCAGCAGCGTAGGGGCGCCGGGAACAGATACGCAGTATTTT.

V is TRBV5-5 and J is TRBJ2-1; D perhaps matches TRBD1 (6 bases). Germline assignment: CDR1 SGHKS and CDR2 YYEKEE (reference sequence). The CDR3 contains 15 residues. The ends were cut back, 4 bases at V and 8 bases at J, with 19 bases in the middle. Written as DNA, the CDR3 is TGTGCCAGCAGCCAAACTAGTTTAGGGGGTCATGAGCAGTTCTTC. Protein sequence: CASSQTSLGGHEQFF.

The chain uses TRBV7-2 and TRBJ1-1, with a tentative D call TRBD1 (6 bases). Germline assignment: CDR1 SGHTA and CDR2 FQGNSA. Trimming removed 5 bases from V and 6 bases from J, with 16 bases in between. The CDR3 has 14 amino acids. For the CDR3, the DNA is TGTGCCAGCAGCACCGACGCAGGGGCCTCTGAAGCTTTCTTT. Protein product: CASSTDAGASEAFF.

CDR3 loop: CASSHVSGTATEAFF. CDR3 sequence (DNA): TGCGCCAGCAGCCACGTGTCCGGGACAGCCACTGAAGCTTTCTTT. The V call is TRBV4-1, the J call TRBJ1-1, with 7 bases fitting TRBD1. Germline CDR1 reads MGHRA; CDR2 reads YSYEKL. The CDR3 spans 15 residues. Trimming removed 3 bases from V and 4 bases from J; junction bases left unmatched: 8.

This chain joins TRBV7-3 and TRBJ1-1; D remains ambiguous. Germline lookup yields CDR1 SGHTA and CDR2 FQGTGA. V was trimmed by 2 bases and J by 4 bases, leaving 8 bases between them. The CDR3 covers 13 residues. In DNA, the CDR3 is TGTGCCAGCAGCTTAGGGGTCGGCACTGAAGCTTTCTTT. This gives the protein CASSLGVGTEAFF.

The V gene is TRBV7-2, the J gene TRBJ1-5; weak D call: TRBD1 (6 bases). V was cut by 1 base and J by 1 base, with 11 bases left in between. CDR3 length: 16 amino acids. Germline values: CDR1 SGHTA, CDR2 FQGNSA. The CDR3 DNA sequence: TGTGCCAGCAGCTTAGAATGGCAGGGGAGCAATCAGCCCCAGCATTTT. It yields the protein CASSLEWQGSNQPQHF.

This chain connects TRBV19 to TRBJ2-1, with a possible D match to TRBD2 (5 bases). The CDR3 totals 16 residues. Germline V gene sequence: CDR1 LNHDA, CDR2 SQIVND (reference sequence). Trimming took off 6 bases at V and 4 bases at J, with 19 bases between the two ends. The CDR3 spells CASSTGYGNVYNEQFF. For the CDR3, the DNA is TGTGCCAGTAGCACGGGATACGGGAATGTTTACAATGAGCAGTTCTTC.

Remarks on this clone: One end of the junction fails to match germline, which may point to a read error. The chain carries TRBV27 and TRBJ1-5; 12 nucleotides match TRBD1. The CDR3 spans 20 residues. Germline CDR1 MNHEY, CDR2 SMNVEV (reference sequence). CDR3 region: CASSLFGGQGAYYSNQPQHF. CDR3 sequence (DNA): TGTGCCAGCAGCTTATTTGGGGGACAGGGGGCCTACTATAGCAATCAGCCCCAGCATTTT.

The chain combines TRBV10-1 with TRBJ2-3; D is perhaps TRBD1 (5 bases). This CDR3 has 14 amino acids. V was shortened by 4 bases and J by 0 bases, with 8 bases between the two germline ends. CDR1 is WNHNN, CDR2 SYGVQD, per germline (reference sequence). The CDR3 nucleotides are TGCGCCAGCAGTGGAACAGGTAGCACAGATACGCAGTATTTT. This translates into CASSGTGSTDTQYF.

The CDR3 DNA reads as TGTGCCAGCAGCCCCCGAGGCTGGCCCAACTATGGCTACACCTTC. Translating gives CASSPRGWPNYGYTF. V gene TRBV27 combines with J gene TRBJ1-2; D unclear. CDR1 and CDR2 from the germline V gene are MNHEY and SMNVEV (reference sequence). This CDR3 has 15 residues. Trimming stripped 6 bases from V and 2 bases from J, with 16 bases between.

The CDR3 DNA reads as TGTGCCAGCAGTGAAGTGGGCAGCAGCACAGATACGCAGTATTTT. Translation gives CASSEVGSSTDTQYF. This chain joins TRBV6-1 and TRBJ2-3; D is unresolved. CDR1 and CDR2 from the germline V gene are MNHNS and SASEGT. This CDR3 region has 15 residues. Trimming took 1 base from V and 0 from J, leaving 8 bases between them.

The chain recombines TRBV29-1 with TRBJ1-1; 7 positions agree with TRBD1. V shed 5 bases and J 1 base; nucleotides not matched to a gene: 1. CDR1 is SQVTM, CDR2 ANQGSEA, per germline. The CDR3 is 12 residues long. The CDR3 DNA reads TGCAGCGTTCACAGGGGGAACACTGAAGCTTTCTTT. It codes for CSVHRGNTEAFF.

The rearrangement links TRBV6-4 to TRBJ2-1; a weak D match, TRBD2 (6 bases). The germline V gene encodes CDR1 MRHNA and CDR2 SNTAGT. V lost 5 bases, J lost 9 bases, and 17 bases lay in between. This CDR3 comprises 14 residues. The CDR3 bases are TGTGCCAGCAGTAGGACTACGACTGGCGGTGAGCAGTTCTTC. Translation: CASSRTTTGGEQFF.

CDR3 loop: CASSLAPLADNEQFF. In DNA, the CDR3 is TGTGCCAGCAGCTTAGCGCCTCTAGCGGATAATGAGCAGTTCTTC. The chain carries TRBV7-2 and TRBJ2-1, with 7 nucleotides matching TRBD2. The V gene end was trimmed by 0 bases and the J gene end by 7 bases; junction bases not matched to a gene: 6. CDR1 and CDR2 from the germline V gene are SGHTA and FQGNSA. The CDR3 runs 15 residues.

The CDR3 here is CASSLYATNEKLFF. The CDR3 DNA is TGCGCCAGCAGCTTGTATGCAACTAATGAAAAACTGTTTTTT. This chain links TRBV5-1 with TRBJ1-4; D gene ambiguous. V lost 1 base, J lost 0 bases, and 4 bases lay in between. The CDR3 sequence is 14 residues long. CDR1 and CDR2 (germline): SGHRS, YFSETQ. Combining the CDR3 with reference TRBV5-1 and TRBJ1-4 gives the whole variable domain KAGVTQTPRYLIKTRGQQVTLSCSPISGHRSVSWYQQTPGQGLQFLFEYFSETQRNKGNFPGRFSGRQFSNSRSEMNVSTLELGDSALYLCASSLYATNEKLFFGSGTQLSVL.